These 29 T cell receptor beta chains originate from one sample sequenced in a study of blood T cells in healthy people across ages. The use of a sample-barcoded 5' primer and a J-beta primer mix characterized a second PCR of roughly 6 to 11 cycles. TCRdb re-called the 5' RACE reads with MiXCR, one entry per CDR3 protein. The sample contains more than 800,000 distinct CDR3 sequences, under 45% of which appear only once. Input material: blood. The receptor set was obtained from a woman aged 55-70 years in good health.

The chain combines TRBV29-1 with TRBJ2-3, with 7 bases matching TRBD2. Trimming at V came to 5 bases and at J to 4 bases, leaving 12 bases not matched to a gene. This CDR3 is 15 amino acids long. From germline, CDR1 is SQVTM and CDR2 ANQGSEA. Here the CDR3 reads CSVTGGRTKSDTQYF. The CDR3 DNA is TGCAGCGTTACGGGAGGACGAACCAAATCAGATACGCAGTATTTT.

The chain carries TRBV29-1 and TRBJ2-1, with 9 bases that match TRBD1. The CDR3 loop spans 14 amino acids. With V trimmed by 5 bases and J by 7 bases, 9 bases remained unmatched. Germline CDR1 and CDR2: SQVTM and ANQGSEA. The CDR3 bases are TGCAGCGTTAGGGGACAGGGAATCTGGAATGAGCAGTTCTTC. Translated: CSVRGQGIWNEQFF.

The rearrangement uses TRBV12-3 or TRBV12-4 and TRBJ1-2; perhaps TRBD1 as D (5 bases). V gave up 3 bases and J gave up 4 bases, with 12 bases separating them. The CDR3 runs to 14 residues. The CDR3 protein is CASSFIGGGYGYTF. The CDR3 DNA sequence: TGTGCCAGCAGTTTTATCGGGGGGGGCTATGGCTACACCTTC.

V and J are TRBV4-2 and TRBJ2-1; 7 bases align to TRBD1. Losses at the gene ends were 0 bases for V and 8 bases for J; bases not matched to a gene: 10. The germline V gene encodes CDR1 LGHNA and CDR2 YNFKEQ. This CDR3 is built from 16 residues. The CDR3 loop is CASSQDWDSGGHEQFF. The CDR3 DNA is TGTGCCAGCAGCCAAGATTGGGACAGTGGCGGTCATGAGCAGTTCTTC.

The V gene is TRBV3-1, the J gene TRBJ1-4; tentative D call: TRBD1 (5 bases). Germline assignment: CDR1 LGHDT and CDR2 YNNKEL (reference sequence). The CDR3 runs to 12 residues. V dropped 3 bases and J dropped 10 bases, with 9 bases sitting between them. The DNA of the CDR3 is TGTGCCAGCAGCCAGCCGAGGGGAAAACTGTTTTTT. It encodes CASSQPRGKLFF. Based on the CDR3 plus reference TRBV3-1 and TRBJ1-4, the full variable domain is DTAVSQTPKYLVTQMGNDKSIKCEQNLGHDTMYWYKQDSKKFLKIMFSYNNKELIINETVPNRFSPKSPDKAHLNLHINSLELGDSAVYFCASSQPRGKLFFGSGTQLSVL.

The rearrangement links TRBV2 to TRBJ1-2; D is undetermined. The CDR3 loop spans 14 amino acids. V lost 1 base and J lost 8, with 14 bases in between. The germline gives CDR1 SNHLY, CDR2 FYNNEI. CDR3 amino acids: CASSEVWKGTGYTF. The CDR3 bases are TGTGCCAGCAGTGAAGTCTGGAAGGGCACCGGCTACACCTTC.

The V call is TRBV10-3, the J call TRBJ2-3; 9 nucleotides line up with TRBD2. Germline V CDR1 and CDR2: ENHRY, SYGVKD. This CDR3 region has 17 residues. J gave up 0 bases and V 6 bases, and 10 bases lay outside the gene matches. The CDR3: CAISPIPTSGSTDTQYF. DNA for the CDR3: TGTGCCATCAGCCCCATTCCGACTAGCGGCAGCACAGATACGCAGTATTTT.

CDR3 residues: CASSLELAGVGSSYEQYF. The CDR3 coding sequence is TGCGCCAGCAGCTTGGAGCTAGCGGGAGTGGGGAGCTCCTACGAGCAGTACTTC. The V call is TRBV5-1, the J call TRBJ2-7, with TRBD2 identical over 10 bases. The CDR3 spans 18 residues. Germline lookup yields CDR1 SGHRS and CDR2 YFSETQ. The V gene end was trimmed by 0 bases and the J gene end by 0 bases; junction bases not matched to a gene: 9. The full variable domain, rest sourced from reference TRBV5-1 and TRBJ2-7, is KAGVTQTPRYLIKTRGQQVTLSCSPISGHRSVSWYQQTPGQGLQFLFEYFSETQRNKGNFPGRFSGRQFSNSRSEMNVSTLELGDSALYLCASSLELAGVGSSYEQYFGPGTRLTVT.

The CDR3 sequence: CASRPSGRDVGEQFF. The CDR3 DNA reads as TGTGCCAGCAGACCGAGCGGGAGGGATGTGGGTGAGCAGTTCTTC. V usage is TRBV6-6 and J usage is TRBJ2-1, with 10 nucleotides matching TRBD2. Germline loops: CDR1 MNHNY, CDR2 SVGAGI (reference sequence). This CDR3 is 15 amino acids long. With V trimmed by 6 bases and J by 9 bases, 11 bases remained unmatched.

The chain couples TRBV3-1 to TRBJ2-3; 8 bases align to TRBD2. With 0 bases clipped from V and 6 bases from J, the junction kept 8 bases outside the gene matches. CDR1 is LGHDT and CDR2 is YNNKEL in the germline V gene (reference sequence). This CDR3 has 16 residues. The CDR3 here is CASSQDLGTRADTQYF. The CDR3 DNA is TGTGCCAGCAGCCAAGATCTGGGGACTAGAGCGGATACGCAGTATTTT.

V is TRBV7-6 and J is TRBJ2-1, with 15 positions matching TRBD2. The CDR3 is 17 amino acids. The germline V gene has CDR1 SGHVS and CDR2 FNYEAQ. V shed 5 bases, J shed 2 bases, and the junction held 4 bases outside the gene matches. CDR3 sequence: CASSHWTSGRAYNEQFF. CDR3 nucleotide sequence: TGTGCCAGCAGCCACTGGACTAGCGGGAGGGCCTACAATGAGCAGTTCTTC.

The gene calls are TRBV25-1 and TRBJ2-1; possible D gene TRBD2, 5 bases. The CDR3 is 15 residues long. The ends were cut back, 8 bases at V and 0 bases at J, with 14 bases in the middle. Germline V gives CDR1 MGHDK, CDR2 SYGVNS. For the CDR3, the DNA is TGTGCCAGCCTAGAGCGGCACAGCTCCTACAATGAGCAGTTCTTC. Amino acids: CASLERHSSYNEQFF.

V usage is TRBV27 and J usage is TRBJ2-7; D is unresolved. The CDR3 contains 16 residues. CDR1 and CDR2 (germline): MNHEY, SMNVEV (reference sequence). V dropped 2 bases and J dropped 2 bases, with 16 bases sitting between them. In nucleotides, the CDR3 is TGTGCCAGCAGTTTAGATGTACGGAGCTGGGCCTACGAGCAGTACTTC. Translation: CASSLDVRSWAYEQYF.

This clonotype was detected ten times or more. The genes are TRBV10-3 and TRBJ2-3; the D is unclear. V was clipped by 2 bases and J by 2 bases, with 2 bases between them. This CDR3 has 12 amino acids. CDR1 is ENHRY, CDR2 SYGVKD, per germline. The CDR3: CAISENTDTQYF. The CDR3 coding sequence is TGTGCCATCAGTGAGAACACAGATACGCAGTATTTT.

This clonotype came up a few times. The rearrangement joins TRBV2 to TRBJ1-2; TRBD1 is a possible D gene (5 bases). This CDR3 comprises 15 residues. Trimming removed 7 bases at V and 3 bases at J, with 18 bases between. Per the germline V gene, CDR1 is SNHLY and CDR2 is FYNNEI. CDR3: CASTKGVGPDYGYTF. In nucleotides, the CDR3 is TGTGCCAGCACCAAAGGGGTGGGACCAGACTATGGCTACACCTTC.

In this sample, this clonotype turned up a few times. V is TRBV20-1 and J is TRBJ2-4; 9 positions agree with TRBD2. Germline CDR1 and CDR2: DFQATT and SNEGSKA (reference sequence). There are 15 residues in the CDR3. The V segment lost 1 base and the J segment 13 bases; nucleotides outside the gene matches: 14. CDR3 in DNA: TGCAGTGCTAGAGGCGAGCGGGAGGTCTACAATGAGCAGTACTTC. Encoded protein: CSARGEREVYNEQYF.

Remarks on this clonotype: An end of the junction differs from the germline gene, which may be a read error. V gene TRBV12-3 or TRBV12-4 combines with J gene TRBJ2-3; D may be TRBD2 (6 bases). The CDR3 extends over 17 amino acids. CDR3 DNA: TGTGCCAGCAGTACACCTTTTGGGGGGATGGGCACAAATACGCAGTATTTT. Translation gives CASSTPFGGMGTNTQYF.

The sample holds a few counts of this clonotype. V is TRBV24-1 and J is TRBJ2-3; 8 nucleotides align to TRBD1. This CDR3 comprises 15 residues. Germline-derived CDR1 and CDR2 are KGHDR and SFDVKD. Trimming cost V 5 bases and J 8 bases; bases outside gene matches: 11. This chain's CDR3 is CATSGGTGGHRTQYF. The CDR3 DNA is TGTGCCACCAGTGGCGGGACAGGAGGGCATCGTACGCAGTATTTT.

V is TRBV20-1 and J is TRBJ1-5; D might be TRBD1 (5 bases). Germline loops: CDR1 DFQATT, CDR2 SNEGSKA (reference sequence). The CDR3 is 11 residues long. Trimming shortened V by 3 bases and J by 5 bases, and 5 bases separated the two germline ends. The CDR3 loop is CSASRDQPQHF. For the CDR3, the DNA is TGCAGTGCTAGCAGGGATCAGCCCCAGCATTTT.

This clonotype turned up a few times. V usage is TRBV4-2 and J usage is TRBJ1-1; tentative D call: TRBD1 (5 bases). The CDR3 covers 15 residues. Trimming removed 0 bases at V and 1 base at J, with 9 bases between. In germline, CDR1 is LGHNA, CDR2 YNFKEQ. In DNA form, the CDR3 reads TGTGCCAGCAGCCAAGATTGGGGCCCGAACACTGAAGCTTTCTTT. Encoded protein: CASSQDWGPNTEAFF.

The chain joins TRBV9 to TRBJ1-1; no reliable D call. The V gene's germline CDR1 is SGDLS and CDR2 YYNGEE. V was clipped by 1 base and J by 4 bases, with 8 bases between them. This CDR3 has 13 residues. The CDR3, as DNA: TGTGCCAGCAGCGTAAAGCGGACCACTGAAGCTTTCTTT. It specifies CASSVKRTTEAFF.

This clonotype was found a few times. This chain uses TRBV20-1 with TRBJ2-7; tentatively, D is TRBD2 (6 bases). V gave up 3 bases and J gave up 2 bases, with 14 bases separating them. This CDR3 contains 14 residues. The germline V gene has CDR1 DFQATT and CDR2 SNEGSKA (reference sequence). The CDR3 bases are TGCAGTGCTAGTCGAATCGCGGGACCCTACGAGCAGTACTTC. This gives the protein CSASRIAGPYEQYF.

This clonotype has a handful of counts. This chain connects TRBV24-1 to TRBJ2-3; a possible D gene is TRBD2 (5 bases). Germline V gene lookup returns CDR1 KGHDR and CDR2 SFDVKD. V lost 4 bases and J 5 bases, leaving 6 bases between the germline ends. CDR3 size: 12 residues. In nucleotides, the CDR3 is TGTGCCACCAGTGAAGCGGAAGATACGCAGTATTTT. It is translated as CATSEAEDTQYF.

This chain's CDR3 is CASSPTRAKEAQETQYF. In DNA form, the CDR3 reads TGTGCCAGCAGTCCCACCCGGGCGAAAGAGGCACAAGAGACCCAGTACTTC. J is TRBJ2-5 and V is TRBV28; no firm D call. With 5 bases removed from V and 2 bases from J, the gap between germline ends came to 21 bases. Looked up from germline, CDR1 is MDHEN and CDR2 is SYDVKM. CDR3 length: 17 residues. Based on the CDR3 plus reference TRBV28 and TRBJ2-5, the full variable domain is DVKVTQSSRYLVKRTGEKVFLECVQDMDHENMFWYRQDPGLGLRLIYFSYDVKMKEKGDIPEGYSVSREKKERFSLILESASTNQTSMYLCASSPTRAKEAQETQYFGPGTRLLVL.

The J gene is TRBJ2-1, the V gene TRBV7-3; 8 bases are a match to TRBD2. In germline, CDR1 is SGHTA, CDR2 FQGTGA. The CDR3 totals 16 residues. Trimming took 5 bases from V and 4 from J; bases not matched to a gene: 10. In DNA form, the CDR3 reads TGTGCCAGCAGCCTCGCCGCTGCGGGAGGATACAATGAGCAGTTCTTC. Its translation: CASSLAAAGGYNEQFF.

This clonotype was seen a few times. The chain joins TRBV5-1 to TRBJ1-2; D gene uncertain. Germline lookup yields CDR1 SGHRS and CDR2 YFSETQ. V lost 0 bases and J lost 8, with 8 bases in between. CDR3 length: 12 amino acids. CDR3 protein: CASSLGIEGYTF. CDR3 in DNA: TGCGCCAGCAGCTTGGGAATTGAGGGCTACACCTTC.

The chain uses TRBV11-2 and TRBJ1-1, with no clear D. The CDR3 is 14 amino acids. Trimming shortened V by 3 bases and J by 4 bases, and 12 bases separated the two germline ends. Germline loops: CDR1 SGHAT, CDR2 FQNNGV. CDR3: CASSFGGRLTEAFF. CDR3 bases: TGTGCCAGCAGCTTTGGCGGACGGCTCACTGAAGCTTTCTTT.

This clonotype was detected once. The rearrangement links TRBV5-1 to TRBJ2-7, with 7 nucleotides matching TRBD2. J was trimmed by 7 bases and V by 6 bases; bases with no gene match: 10. CDR3 length: 13 residues. Germline V lookup: CDR1 SGHRS, CDR2 YFSETQ. The CDR3 sequence is CASTSGDYNEQYF. Written as DNA, the CDR3 is TGCGCCAGCACTAGCGGAGACTACAATGAGCAGTACTTC.

The chain links TRBV28 to TRBJ2-7; TRBD2 matches at 9 bases. The CDR3 length is 13 residues. The V segment lost 2 bases and the J segment 6 bases; nucleotides outside the gene matches: 2. Germline CDR1 MDHEN, CDR2 SYDVKM. The CDR3 DNA reads as TGTGCCAGCAGTTTAGGTAGCGGGAGCGAGCAGTACTTC. This encodes CASSLGSGSEQYF.